This record covers a single TCR beta chain. This sample is drawn from a study of OX40 agonist ivuxolimab in advanced cancers. On the study more broadly: Dose-escalation cases comprised hepatocellular carcinoma, melanoma, renal cell or head and neck cancer.

The length of the CDR3 is 14 residues. The germline V and J ends were trimmed by 2 bases and 1 base, with 8 bases remaining between them. Germline lookup yields CDR1 LNHDA and CDR2 SQIVND (reference sequence). Profiled with immunoSEQ multiplex PCR; TCRdb holds only in-frame clones, not every one. This table holds 70,000 to 95,000 clones, around 94% found once. V and J are TRBV19 and TRBJ1-1, with D unresolved. The input for sequencing was CD4+ or CD8+ T cells sorted from blood, taken in a trial of the OX40 agonist ivuxolimab. The TCR comes from an adult with an advanced solid tumor such as melanoma, head and neck, liver or kidney cancer. CDR3 residues: CASSITESNTEAFF. CDR3 DNA sequence: TGTGCCAGTAGTATAACAGAGTCGAACACTGAAGCTTTCTTT. The full variable domain, with the rest looked up from reference TRBV19 and TRBJ1-1, is DGGITQSPKYLFRKEGQNVTLSCEQNLNHDAMYWYRQDPGQGLRLIYYSQIVNDFQKGDIAEGYSVSREKKESFPLTVTSAQKNPTAFYLCASSITESNTEAFFGQGTRLTVV.